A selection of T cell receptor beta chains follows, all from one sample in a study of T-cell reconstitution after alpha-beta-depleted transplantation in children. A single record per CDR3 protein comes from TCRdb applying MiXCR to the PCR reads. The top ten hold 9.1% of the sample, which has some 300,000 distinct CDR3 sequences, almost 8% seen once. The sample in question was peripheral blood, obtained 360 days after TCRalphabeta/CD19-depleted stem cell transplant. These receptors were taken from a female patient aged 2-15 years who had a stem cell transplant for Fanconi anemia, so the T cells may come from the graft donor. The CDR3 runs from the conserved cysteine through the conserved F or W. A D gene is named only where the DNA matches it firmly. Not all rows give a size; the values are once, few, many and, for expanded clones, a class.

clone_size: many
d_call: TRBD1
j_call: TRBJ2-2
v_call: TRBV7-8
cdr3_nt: TGTGCCAGCAGCGTAGGTCCATGGGACAGAAACACCGGGGAGCTGTTTTTT
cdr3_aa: CASSVGPWDRNTGELFF

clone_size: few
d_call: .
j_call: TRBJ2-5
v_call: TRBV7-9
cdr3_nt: TGTGCCAGCAGCTTTACAGGGAGAGGCGGTCGGGAGACCCAGTACTTC
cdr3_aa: CASSFTGRGGRETQYF

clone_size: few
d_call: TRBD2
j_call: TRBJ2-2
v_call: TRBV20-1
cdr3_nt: TGCAGTGCTAGAGCCACCATGAGCGGGGGGCTTTCGAACACCGGGGAGCTGTTTTTT
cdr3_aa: CSARATMSGGLSNTGELFF

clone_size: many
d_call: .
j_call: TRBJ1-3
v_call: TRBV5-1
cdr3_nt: TGCGCCAGCAGCTCGGGACGGATACTCTCTGGAAACACCATATATTTT
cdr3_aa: CASSSGRILSGNTIYF

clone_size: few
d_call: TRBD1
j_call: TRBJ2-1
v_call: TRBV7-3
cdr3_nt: TGTGCCAGCAGCTTAAACAGCCCGGGACAGGGGGACAATGAGCAGTTCTTC
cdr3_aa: CASSLNSPGQGDNEQFF

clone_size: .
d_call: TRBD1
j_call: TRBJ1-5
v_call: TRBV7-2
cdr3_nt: TGTGCCAGCAGCTTGGACAGGGCCACCCAGCCCCAGCATTTT
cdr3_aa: CASSLDRATQPQHF

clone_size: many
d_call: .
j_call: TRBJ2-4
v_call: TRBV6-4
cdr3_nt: TGTGCCCGGGACAACATAGCCAAAAACATTCAGTACTTC
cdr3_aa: CARDNIAKNIQYF

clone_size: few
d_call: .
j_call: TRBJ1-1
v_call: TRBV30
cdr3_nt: TGTGCCTGGAGTGTCGGACGTACAACTGAAGCTTTCTTT
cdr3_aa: CAWSVGRTTEAFF

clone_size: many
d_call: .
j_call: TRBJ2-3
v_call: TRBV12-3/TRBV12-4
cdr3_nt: TGTGCCAGCACCAAAGAGGCTACCACAGATACGCAGTATTTT
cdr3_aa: CASTKEATTDTQYF

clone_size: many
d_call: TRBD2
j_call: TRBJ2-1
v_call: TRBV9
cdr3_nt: TGTGCCAGCAGCCCGCAGACTAGCGGGGGGTTCGGTGAGCAGTTCTTC
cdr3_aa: CASSPQTSGGFGEQFF

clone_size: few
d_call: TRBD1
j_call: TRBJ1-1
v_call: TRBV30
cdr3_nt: TGTGCCTGGATTGTCACCGGCAGGGGGCTGGTGAACACTGAAGCTTTCTTT
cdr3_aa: CAWIVTGRGLVNTEAFF

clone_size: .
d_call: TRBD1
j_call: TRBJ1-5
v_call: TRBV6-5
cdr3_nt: TGTGCCAGCAGTCGCACAGGGGATCAGTATCAGCCCCAGCATTTT
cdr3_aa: CASSRTGDQYQPQHF

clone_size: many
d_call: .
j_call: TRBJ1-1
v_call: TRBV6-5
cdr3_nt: TGTGCCAGCAAGAGGGAGATGAACACTGAAGCTTTCTTT
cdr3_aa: CASKREMNTEAFF

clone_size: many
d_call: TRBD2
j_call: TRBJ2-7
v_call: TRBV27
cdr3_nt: TGTGCCAGCAGTTCTCTAGCGGGCGAGCAGTACTTC
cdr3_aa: CASSSLAGEQYF

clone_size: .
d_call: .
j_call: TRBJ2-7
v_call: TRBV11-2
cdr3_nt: TGTGCCAGCAGCTTCGATCCCCTTGGCGGTACTTACGAGCAGTACTTC
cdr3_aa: CASSFDPLGGTYEQYF

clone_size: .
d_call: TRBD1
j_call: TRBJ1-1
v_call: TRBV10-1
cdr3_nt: TGCGCCAGCAGTGAAGACAGGGGGCGAACTGAAGCTTTCTTT
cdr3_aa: CASSEDRGRTEAFF

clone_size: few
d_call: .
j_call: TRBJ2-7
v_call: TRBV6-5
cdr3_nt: TGTGCCAGCAGTTACTCAGCTAGCGCGACCTACGAGCAGTACTTC
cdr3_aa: CASSYSASATYEQYF

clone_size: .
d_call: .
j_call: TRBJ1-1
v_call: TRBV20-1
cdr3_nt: TGCAGTGCTATGGGACGGATGAACACTGAAGCTTTCTTT
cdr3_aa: CSAMGRMNTEAFF

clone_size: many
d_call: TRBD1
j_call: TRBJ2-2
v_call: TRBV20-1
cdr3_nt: TGCAGTGCTCGACAGGGGGCAGCCGGGGAGCTGTTTTTT
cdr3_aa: CSARQGAAGELFF

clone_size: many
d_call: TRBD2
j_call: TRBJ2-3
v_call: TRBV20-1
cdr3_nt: TGCAGTGCTAGCGGGGGGGCCCCAGATACGCAGTATTTT
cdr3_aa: CSASGGAPDTQYF

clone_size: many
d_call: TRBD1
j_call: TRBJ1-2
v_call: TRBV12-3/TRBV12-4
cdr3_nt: TGTGCCAGCAGACCGGACAGGGTTAACTATGGCTACACCTTC
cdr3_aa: CASRPDRVNYGYTF

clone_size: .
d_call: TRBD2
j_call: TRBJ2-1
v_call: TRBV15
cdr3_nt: TGTGCCACCAGCAGAGATCGTGGGACTAGCAGATACAATGAGCAGTTCTTC
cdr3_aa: CATSRDRGTSRYNEQFF

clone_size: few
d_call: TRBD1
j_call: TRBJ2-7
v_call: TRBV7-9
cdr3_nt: TGTGCCAGCAGCTTAGAGGCAGGGGGCTGGTACGAGCAGTACTTC
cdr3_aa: CASSLEAGGWYEQYF

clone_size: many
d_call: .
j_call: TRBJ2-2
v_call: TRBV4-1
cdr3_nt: TGCGCCAGCAGCCAAGATTTTTCCTCAGCGGTCGCGAACACCGGGGAGCTGTTTTTT
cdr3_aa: CASSQDFSSAVANTGELFF

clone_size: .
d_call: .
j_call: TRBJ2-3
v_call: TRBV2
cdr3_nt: TGTGCCAGCAGCCGTTTGGCGGGCAATGATTTTCCGGGGTCACCAGATACGCAGTATTTT
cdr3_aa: CASSRLAGNDFPGSPDTQYF

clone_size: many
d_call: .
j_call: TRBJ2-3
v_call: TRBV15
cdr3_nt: TGTGCCACCAGCAGACCCAGCACAGATACGCAGTATTTT
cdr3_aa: CATSRPSTDTQYF

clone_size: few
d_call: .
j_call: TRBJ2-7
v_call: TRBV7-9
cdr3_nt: TGTGCCAGCAGCTTAACACACTCGAGCTACGAGCAGTACTTC
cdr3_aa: CASSLTHSSYEQYF

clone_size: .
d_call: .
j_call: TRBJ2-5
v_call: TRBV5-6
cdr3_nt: TGTGCCAGCAGCGGACGACAGTGGGAGGAGACCCAGTACTTC
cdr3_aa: CASSGRQWEETQYF

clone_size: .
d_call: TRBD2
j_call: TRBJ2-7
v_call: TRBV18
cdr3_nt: TGTGCCAGCTCACCCTGGACTAGCGGGAGCATTAACTCCTACGAGCAGTACTTC
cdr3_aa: CASSPWTSGSINSYEQYF

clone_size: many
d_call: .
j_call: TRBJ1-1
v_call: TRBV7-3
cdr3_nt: TGTGCCAGCAGCTTAACAGGGAGTGCCACTGAAGCTTTCTTT
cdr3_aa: CASSLTGSATEAFF

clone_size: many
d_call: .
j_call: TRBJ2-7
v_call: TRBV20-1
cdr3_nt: TGCAGTGCTAGTCCTCCGGGACTCCCCTCCTACGAGCAGTACTTC
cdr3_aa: CSASPPGLPSYEQYF

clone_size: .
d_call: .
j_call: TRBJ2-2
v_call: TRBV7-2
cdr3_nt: TGTGCCAGCAGCTTTCGACAGTGGGGATACACCGGGGAGCTGTTTTTT
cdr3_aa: CASSFRQWGYTGELFF

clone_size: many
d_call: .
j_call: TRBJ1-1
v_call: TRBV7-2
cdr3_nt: TGTGCCAGCAGCTTAGATCTAGGGCCGGGCACTGAAGCTTTCTTT
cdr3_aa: CASSLDLGPGTEAFF

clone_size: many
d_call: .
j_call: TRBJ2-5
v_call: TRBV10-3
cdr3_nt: TGTGCCATCAGTGGAAGGGGGGGTCAAGAGACCCAGTACTTC
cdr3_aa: CAISGRGGQETQYF

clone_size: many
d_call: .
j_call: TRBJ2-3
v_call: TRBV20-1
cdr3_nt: TGCAGTGCGAGAGGGGGGCCGACAGATACGCAGTATTTT
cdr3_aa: CSARGGPTDTQYF

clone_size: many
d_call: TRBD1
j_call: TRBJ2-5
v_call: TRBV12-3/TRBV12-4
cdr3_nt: TGTGCCAGCAGTTCAACCGGGACAGTACAAGAGACCCAGTACTTC
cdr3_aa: CASSSTGTVQETQYF

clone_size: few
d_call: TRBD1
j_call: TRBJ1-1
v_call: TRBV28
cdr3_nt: TGTGCCAGCAAGGTCGAGCTCCGGAGACAGGGAAACACTGAAGCTTTCTTT
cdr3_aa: CASKVELRRQGNTEAFF

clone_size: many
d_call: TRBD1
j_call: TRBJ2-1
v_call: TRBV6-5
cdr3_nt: TGTGCCAGCAGTTACTCGCCTCAGGGGGCAAATGAGCAGTTCTTC
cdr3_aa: CASSYSPQGANEQFF

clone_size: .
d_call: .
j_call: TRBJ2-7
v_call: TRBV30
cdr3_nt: TGTGCCTGGAGTGTACTCCTAGGCTCCGAGCAGTACTTC
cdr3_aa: CAWSVLLGSEQYF

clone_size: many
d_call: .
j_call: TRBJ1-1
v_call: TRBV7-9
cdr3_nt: TGTGCCAGCAGCTTAGTACAGTCGAACACTGAAGCTTTCTTT
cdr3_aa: CASSLVQSNTEAFF

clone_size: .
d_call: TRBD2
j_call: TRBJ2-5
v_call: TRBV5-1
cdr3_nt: TGCGCCAGCAGCTTAACGGGGGGGCAAGAGACCCAGTACTTC
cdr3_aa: CASSLTGGQETQYF

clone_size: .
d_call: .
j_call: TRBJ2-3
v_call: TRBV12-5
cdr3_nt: TGTGCTAGTGCTGGGGACGGCACAGATACGCAGTATTTT
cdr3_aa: CASAGDGTDTQYF

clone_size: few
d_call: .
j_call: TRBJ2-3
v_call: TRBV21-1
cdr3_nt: TGTGCCAGCGGCCCCGAGGCGGAGCTAGCGATACTTAGCACAGATACGCAGTATTTT
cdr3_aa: CASGPEAELAILSTDTQYF

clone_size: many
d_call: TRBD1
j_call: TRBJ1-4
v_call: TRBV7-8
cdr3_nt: TGTGCCAGCAGCTTAGCGACAGGGAATACTAATGAAAAACTGTTTTTT
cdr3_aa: CASSLATGNTNEKLFF

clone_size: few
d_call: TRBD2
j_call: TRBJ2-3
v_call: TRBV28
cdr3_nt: TGTGCCAGCAGCTACCAGAGCGGGGGGAACACAGATACGCAGTATTTT
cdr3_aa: CASSYQSGGNTDTQYF

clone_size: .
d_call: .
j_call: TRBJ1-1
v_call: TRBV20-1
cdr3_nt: TGCAGTGCTTGGACGGGTAACACTGAAGCTTTCTTT
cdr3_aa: CSAWTGNTEAFF

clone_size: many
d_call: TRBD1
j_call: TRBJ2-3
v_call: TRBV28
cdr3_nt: TGTGCCAGCAGTTTCAATTACAGGGGGCCAGGGGATACGCAGTATTTT
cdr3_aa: CASSFNYRGPGDTQYF

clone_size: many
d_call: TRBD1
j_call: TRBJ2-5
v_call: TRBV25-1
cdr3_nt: TGTGCCAGCAGTGACGTGGAACTCAGAGGACAGGGGATAAGAGGGACCCAGTACTTC
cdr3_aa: CASSDVELRGQGIRGTQYF

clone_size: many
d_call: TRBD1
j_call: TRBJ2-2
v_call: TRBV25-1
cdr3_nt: TGTGCCAGCAGTGATCACCCGGACAGGGGGCGAACCGGGGAGCTGTTTTTT
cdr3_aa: CASSDHPDRGRTGELFF

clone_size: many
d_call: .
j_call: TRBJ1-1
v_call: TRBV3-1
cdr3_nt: TGTGCCAGCAGCATACAGGCCATGAACACTGAAGCTTTCTTT
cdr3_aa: CASSIQAMNTEAFF

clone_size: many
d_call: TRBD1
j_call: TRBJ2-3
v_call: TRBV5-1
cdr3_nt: TGCGCCAGCAGCAGGACAGGGGCCTCAGATACGCAGTATTTT
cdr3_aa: CASSRTGASDTQYF

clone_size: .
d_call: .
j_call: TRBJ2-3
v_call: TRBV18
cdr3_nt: TGTGCCAGCTCACGATCCCAAACAGATACGCAGTATTTT
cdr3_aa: CASSRSQTDTQYF

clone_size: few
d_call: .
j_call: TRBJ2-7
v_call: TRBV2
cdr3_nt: TGTGCCAGCAGTGAGGTCCACGAGCAGTACTTC
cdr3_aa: CASSEVHEQYF

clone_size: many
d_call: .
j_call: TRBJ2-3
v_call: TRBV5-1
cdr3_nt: TGCGCCAGCAGCTTGGGGGGACACTTGGGAAATACGCAGTATTTT
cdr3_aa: CASSLGGHLGNTQYF

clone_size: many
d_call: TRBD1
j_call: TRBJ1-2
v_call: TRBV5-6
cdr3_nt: TGTGCCAGCAGCTGGACCGGGACAGGATATGGCTACACCTTC
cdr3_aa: CASSWTGTGYGYTF